This T cell receptor (beta chain) came from a study of Tregs in tolerant kidney transplant recipients. Sequenced by immunoSEQ multiplex PCR; TCRdb stores in-frame clones only, minus some. The sample records around 11,000 clones, around nine tenths being singletons. The CDR3 loop spans 17 amino acids. After removal of 0 bases from V and 0 bases from J, the junction contained 8 bases not matched to a gene. Looked up from germline, CDR1 is SGHRS and CDR2 is YFSETQ. There are a few counts of this clone. Its antigen is unidentified. This TCR derives from a human patient who received a combined kidney and bone marrow transplant. Sample: Tregs from blood cultured with allogeneic cells, taken before the transplant. V is TRBV5-1 and J is TRBJ1-2; 7 positions match TRBD1. The CDR3 coding sequence is TGCGCCAGCAGCTTGGAGGTAGGGGGCGAACCTAACTATGGCTACACCTTC. Its translation: CASSLEVGGEPNYGYTF.